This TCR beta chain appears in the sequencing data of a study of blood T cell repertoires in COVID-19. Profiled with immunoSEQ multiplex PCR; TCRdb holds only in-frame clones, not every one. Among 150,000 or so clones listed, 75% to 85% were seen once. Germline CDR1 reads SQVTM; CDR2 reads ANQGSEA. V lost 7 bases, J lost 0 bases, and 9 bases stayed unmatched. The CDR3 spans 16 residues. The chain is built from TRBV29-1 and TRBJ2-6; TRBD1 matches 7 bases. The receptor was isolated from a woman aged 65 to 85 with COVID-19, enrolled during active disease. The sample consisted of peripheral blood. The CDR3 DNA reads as TGCAGCGCCCGCAGGGGGACCCGCTCTGGGGCCAACGTCCTGACTTTC. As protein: CSARRGTRSGANVLTF.